In this sample, the clone carrying this T cell receptor (beta chain) turned up a few times. The antigen remains unidentified. The data stem from a study of response to subunit inactivated influenza vaccine. Each CDR3 protein gets one entry after TCRdb re-called the RT-PCR reads with MiXCR. The table records 650,000 to 800,000 distinct CDR3 sequences, about 18% of them present only once. Broader study findings: Every seasonal influenza vaccination brings in few new T cells, the authors suggested.

Sequencing was performed on PBMCs from blood, taken roughly 5 days after vaccination. The clonotype comes from a man aged 50 to 59 who received an inactivated influenza vaccine.

CDR3 protein: CAGGGASTDTQYF. CDR3 in DNA: TGCGCCGGGGGGGGAGCCTCCACAGATACGCAGTATTTT. The J gene is TRBJ2-3, the V gene TRBV20-1; 8 bases fit TRBD2. Germline CDR1 and CDR2: DFQATT and SNEGSKA (reference sequence). The CDR3 contains 13 residues.